This TCR beta chain is drawn from a study of T cell responses to AZD1222 COVID-19 vaccine. Study background: Researchers grouped second doses given at about 4 or about 12 weeks into one pool. Study-wide points: Dominant CD4 TCR responses targeted spike regions 160-218 and 743-854.

Profiling relied on immunoSEQ multiplex PCR, and the TCRdb table lists in-frame clones only, not all of them. The sample gives about 110,000 clones, about 88% of which show up once; 1.6% is in the top ten. This clone has only one observation. Its antigen is currently unknown. The CDR3 is 16 amino acids. Germline V gives CDR1 SGHNT, CDR2 YYREEE (reference sequence). Trimming shortened V by 4 bases and J by 2 bases, and 18 bases separated the two germline ends. The receptor's source is an adult in good health. The source was peripheral blood, collected on day 0 of AZD1222 vaccination. V is TRBV5-4 and J is TRBJ2-5; possibly TRBD1 for D (6 bases). In DNA, the CDR3 is TGTGCCAGCAGCCCGGGCCGAACAGGGTGGCAAGAGACCCAGTACTTC. This codes for CASSPGRTGWQETQYF. Filled out from reference TRBV5-4 and TRBJ2-5, the complete variable domain reads ETGVTQSPTHLIKTRGQQVTLRCSSQSGHNTVSWYQQALGQGPQFIFQYYREEENGRGNFPPRFSGLQFPNYSSELNVNALELDDSALYLCASSPGRTGWQETQYFGPGTRLLVL.